This TCR beta chain is drawn from a study of cytomegalovirus exposure and HLA in healthy donors. Across the study: The same platform as the roughly 630 first-cohort repertoires was used for the 100 to 150 validation repertoires, a later analysis reported.

Comment on this clone: Its antigen is unknown.

V was clipped by 3 bases and J by 1 base, with 10 bases between them. CDR3 length: 14 amino acids. Looked up from germline, CDR1 is MNHEY and CDR2 is SMNVEV (reference sequence). Using immunoSEQ multiplex PCR, the repertoire was profiled, and TCRdb retains in-frame clones only, with some absent. The sample records some 110,000 clones, around 86% being singletons. Regarding the study as a whole: It was around 160 TCR beta chains that were listed as cytomegalovirus-associated. The dataset shows that most TCR sequences were rare, while some public TCRs occurred in many donors.

Sequences were obtained from PBMCs. This sequence was found in a man aged 18 to 35 in good health and CMV-seronegative. This chain connects TRBV27 to TRBJ2-7, with TRBD2 as a possible D gene (5 bases). CDR3 nucleotides: TGTGCCAGCAGTTTTTCTGGCGGGTCCTACGAGCAGTACTTC. Its translation is CASSFSGGSYEQYF.